A selection of T cell receptor beta chains follows, all from one sample in a study of blood T cell repertoires in COVID-19. Profiling relied on immunoSEQ multiplex PCR, and the TCRdb table lists in-frame clones only, not all of them. The sample consists of fewer than 200,000 clones, roughly 85% of them appearing once. Sequencing input: PBMCs or T cells enriched from blood (not recorded which). The receptors shown here come from a woman in her forties or fifties who had recovered from COVID-19. CDR3s include the opening cysteine and the closing phenylalanine or tryptophan. A D gene is named only where the DNA matches it firmly. The listing skips clone size in some rows; elsewhere it reads once, few, many or a size class.

TRBJ1-3 | 20 | . | TRBV9 | . | CASSVGDLQITLLSGNTIYF | TGTGCCAGCAGCGTAGGCGATTTACAGATCACTCTCCTCTCTGGAAACACCATATATTTT
TRBJ2-1 | 12 | . | TRBV6-5 | . | CASIPPNNEQFF | TGTGCCAGCATCCCCCCCAACAATGAGCAGTTCTTC
TRBJ2-3 | 16 | . | TRBV5-4 | . | CASSLDYGRGTDTQYF | TGTGCCAGCAGCTTGGATTACGGGAGAGGCACAGATACGCAGTATTTT
TRBJ1-1 | 17 | . | TRBV5-1 | . | CASSSTTGASGGTEAFF | TGCGCCAGCAGCTCGACGACAGGAGCCAGCGGGGGCACTGAAGCTTTCTTT
TRBJ1-2 | 12 | . | TRBV12-3/TRBV12-4 | . | CAFGGDGYGYTF | TGTGCCTTCGGAGGGGACGGCTATGGCTACACCTTC
TRBJ2-1 | 16 | . | TRBV10-3 | . | CAIFWDWLSTDNEQFF | TGTGCCATCTTCTGGGACTGGCTCTCGACAGACAATGAGCAGTTCTTC
TRBJ2-1 | 14 | . | TRBV5-1 | TRBD1 | CASRRGTGLNEQFF | TGCGCCAGCAGACGTGGGACAGGGTTGAATGAGCAGTTCTTC
TRBJ2-1 | 20 | . | TRBV4-3 | . | CASSPSIGGEARPSYNEQFF | TGCGCCAGCAGCCCTTCGATAGGCGGGGAAGCGAGGCCCTCCTACAATGAGCAGTTCTTC
TRBJ1-4 | 15 | . | TRBV5-6 | . | CASSSGSATNEKLFF | TGTGCCAGCAGCTCGGGGAGTGCAACTAATGAAAAACTGTTTTTT
TRBJ2-1 | 13 | . | TRBV19 | . | CASQGGNDNEQFF | TGTGCCTCGCAAGGCGGGAATGACAATGAGCAGTTCTTC
TRBJ1-2 | 17 | . | TRBV7-9 | TRBD1 | CASSLALEWTGIYGYTF | TGTGCCAGCAGCTTAGCTTTGGAATGGACAGGGATCTATGGCTACACCTTC
TRBJ2-5 | 15 | . | TRBV5-4 | . | CASSFSLTYQETQYF | TGTGCCAGCAGCTTTAGCCTCACGTACCAAGAGACCCAGTACTTC
TRBJ1-3 | 14 | . | TRBV7-9 | . | CASTTLGGGNTIYF | TGTGCCAGCACCACGCTGGGGGGTGGAAACACCATATATTTT
TRBJ2-3 | 14 | . | TRBV5-4 | TRBD2 | CASSWGRGDNTQYF | TGTGCCAGCAGCTGGGGGCGGGGGGACAATACGCAGTATTTT
TRBJ1-4 | 16 | . | TRBV5-6 | . | CASSVNVGGESEKLFF | TGTGCCAGCAGCGTGAACGTCGGGGGGGAGAGTGAAAAACTGTTTTTT
TRBJ1-1 | 16 | . | TRBV27 | . | CASSDRGVPPNTEAFF | TGTGCCAGCAGTGACCGCGGAGTCCCACCGAACACTGAAGCTTTCTTT
TRBJ1-1 | 15 | . | TRBV4-3 | . | CASSLQLGAQDEAFF | TGCGCCAGCAGCCTACAACTGGGGGCGCAGGATGAAGCTTTCTTT
TRBJ2-1 | 15 | . | TRBV29-1 | . | CSVVSSESSYNEQFF | TGCAGCGTTGTGAGTAGCGAGAGCTCCTACAATGAGCAGTTCTTC
TRBJ1-2 | 15 | once | TRBV4-1 | . | CASSQGAGRWDGYTF | TGCGCCAGCAGCCAAGGCGCCGGGAGGTGGGATGGCTACACCTTC
TRBJ1-4 | 14 | few | TRBV5-4 | . | CASSPDSTNEKLFF | TGTGCCAGCAGCCCCGACAGTACTAATGAAAAACTGTTTTTT
TRBJ1-4 | 14 | . | TRBV7-9 | . | CASSRQEKNEKLFF | TGTGCCAGCAGCCGACAGGAAAAGAATGAAAAACTGTTTTTT
TRBJ2-3 | 16 | . | TRBV5-1 | TRBD2 | CASSLAGGSGADTQYF | TGCGCCAGCAGCTTGGCCGGGGGGTCGGGGGCAGATACGCAGTATTTT
TRBJ2-1 | 14 | . | TRBV27 | TRBD1 | CASSLSTGWDEQFF | TGTGCCAGCAGTTTATCGACAGGGTGGGATGAGCAGTTCTTC
TRBJ1-1 | 15 | once | TRBV19 | TRBD1 | CASSIPLTGDTEAFF | TGTGCCAGTAGTATACCCCTGACAGGGGACACTGAAGCTTTCTTT
TRBJ2-3 | 15 | . | TRBV6-4 | TRBD2 | CASSDSGLGTDTQYF | TGTGCCAGCAGTGACTCGGGACTAGGAACAGATACGCAGTATTTT
TRBJ1-6 | 17 | . | TRBV9 | . | CASSAAQGRFYNSPLHF | TGTGCCAGCAGCGCAGCTCAGGGGCGGTTCTATAATTCACCCCTCCACTTT
TRBJ2-3 | 16 | few | TRBV4-3 | . | CASSQSRDSYTDTQYF | TGCGCCAGCAGCCAAAGCCGGGACTCCTACACAGATACGCAGTATTTT
TRBJ1-6 | 14 | few | TRBV2 | . | CATRTVPGISPLHF | TGTGCCACACGGACGGTCCCCGGGATTTCACCCCTCCACTTT
TRBJ1-1 | 12 | . | TRBV12-3/TRBV12-4 | . | CATAALSTEAFF | TGTGCCACCGCGGCGCTCTCGACTGAAGCTTTCTTT
TRBJ2-1 | 15 | . | TRBV3-1/TRBV3-2 | TRBD2 | CASSQGGTSGNEQFF | TGTGCCAGCAGCCAAGGCGGGACTAGCGGCAATGAGCAGTTCTTC
TRBJ1-2 | 14 | . | TRBV28 | . | CASSLGQRNYGYTF | TGTGCCAGCAGCCTCGGACAGCGTAACTATGGCTACACCTTC
TRBJ1-1 | 11 | . | TRBV6-5 | . | CASSGNTEAFF | TGTGCCAGCAGCGGGAACACTGAAGCTTTCTTT
TRBJ1-1 | 14 | . | TRBV9 | . | CASSVDSGRDEAFF | TGTGCCAGCAGCGTAGACAGCGGCAGAGATGAAGCTTTCTTT
TRBJ2-3 | 16 | . | TRBV11-3 | TRBD2 | CASSPGLAGGRDTQYF | TGTGCCAGCAGCCCGGGACTAGCGGGAGGCAGAGACACGCAGTATTTT
TRBJ1-6 | 14 | . | TRBV6-1 | . | CASSESGPHSPLHF | TGTGCCAGCAGTGAATCAGGGCCCCATTCACCCCTCCACTTT
TRBJ1-2 | 17 | . | TRBV27 | TRBD1 | CASSLRSGTGIAYGYTF | TGTGCCAGCAGTTTACGGTCCGGGACAGGGATAGCCTATGGCTACACCTTC
TRBJ2-1 | 13 | . | TRBV7-9 | . | CASRERANNEQFF | TGTGCCAGCAGGGAGCGAGCGAACAATGAGCAGTTCTTC
TRBJ2-6 | 14 | . | TRBV19 | . | CASLPGTGANVLTF | TGTGCCAGTCTACCAGGGACTGGGGCCAACGTCCTGACTTTC
TRBJ1-2 | 13 | . | TRBV12-3/TRBV12-4 | TRBD1 | CASRRQGAGGYTF | TGTGCCAGCAGACGACAGGGGGCGGGGGGCTACACCTTC
TRBJ1-6 | 19 | . | TRBV28 | . | CASSFYRMRASSYNSPLHF | TGTGCCAGCAGTTTTTACCGAATGAGGGCAAGCTCCTATAATTCACCCCTCCACTTT
TRBJ2-1 | 14 | few | TRBV19 | TRBD2 | CATLNTAGGLEQFF | TGTGCCACCCTAAACACAGCGGGAGGGCTTGAGCAGTTCTTC
TRBJ2-3 | 17 | . | TRBV7-6 | . | CASSLVGGSPSTDTQYF | TGTGCCAGCAGCTTAGTCGGCGGCAGCCCTAGCACAGATACGCAGTATTTT
TRBJ1-1 | 14 | . | TRBV27 | . | CASSLRHQNTEAFF | TGTGCCAGCAGTTTACGACACCAGAACACTGAAGCTTTCTTT
TRBJ1-1 | 14 | . | TRBV19 | TRBD1 | CASSPGQGSTEAFF | TGTGCCAGTAGCCCTGGACAGGGATCCACTGAAGCTTTCTTT
TRBJ2-1 | 21 | . | TRBV12-5 | TRBD2 | CASGNLIRGGLAGGNYNEQFF | TGTGCTAGTGGTAACCTCATTCGAGGGGGACTAGCGGGAGGAAACTACAATGAGCAGTTCTTC